These 30 T cell receptor beta chains originate from one sample sequenced in a study of control samples from healthy donors and cancer patients. Produced via immunoSEQ multiplex PCR; TCRdb's table is partial and in-frame only. The table includes 95,000 to 100,000 clones, roughly 89% detected once. The specimen was blood. Receptors were obtained from a man aged 25-45 years in good health.

The chain couples TRBV7-2 to TRBJ1-1; possibly TRBD1 for D (6 bases). Between the trimmed V and J ends, which lost 3 bases and 3 bases, there was a span of 8 bases. Germline V gives CDR1 SGHTA, CDR2 FQGNSA. This CDR3 spans 13 amino acids. The CDR3 DNA sequence: TGTGCCAGCAGCTTTACAGGGTACACTGAAGCTTTCTTT. Its protein product is CASSFTGYTEAFF.

The chain links TRBV12-3 or TRBV12-4 to TRBJ2-3; D is ambiguous. CDR3 length: 12 amino acids. V lost 5 bases and J 10 bases, leaving 13 bases between the germline ends. The CDR3, as DNA: TGTGCCAGCAGTCCCAAGGGTTTTTCGCAGTATTTT. It translates to CASSPKGFSQYF.

The chain has TRBV3-1 (or the pseudogene TRBV3-2) and TRBJ2-5; TRBD1 matches at 7 bases. The CDR3 contains 15 residues. The V segment lost 4 bases and the J segment 2 bases; nucleotides outside the gene matches: 7. Germline assignment: CDR1 LGHDT and CDR2 YNNKEL (reference sequence). The CDR3 protein is CASSPGTAEQETQYF. For the CDR3, the DNA is TGTGCCAGCAGCCCAGGGACAGCCGAGCAAGAGACCCAGTACTTC.

This clone has only one observation. This sequence joins TRBV11-2 and TRBJ1-3, with D unresolved. The CDR3 extends over 15 amino acids. The V end was cut by 4 bases, the J end by 1 base, with 11 bases between. Germline loops: CDR1 SGHAT, CDR2 FQNNGV. This CDR3 reads CASSSLVVSGNTIYF. CDR3 bases: TGTGCCAGCAGCTCGTTGGTAGTATCTGGAAACACCATATATTTT.

CDR3 region: CASSLKSGGPYEQYF. CDR3 bases: TGTGCCAGCAGCTTAAAGTCGGGGGGGCCTTACGAGCAGTACTTC. The rearrangement links TRBV7-2 to TRBJ2-7; 8 nucleotides align to TRBD2. There are 15 residues in the CDR3. Germline trimming cut 2 bases from V and 4 bases from J; bases unmatched to any gene: 7. CDR1 is SGHTA, CDR2 FQGNSA, per germline. Complete variable domain (other parts from reference TRBV7-2 and TRBJ2-7): GAGVSQSPSNKVTEKGKDVELRCDPISGHTALYWYRQSLGQGLEFLIYFQGNSAPDKSGLPSDRFSAERTGGSVSTLTIQRTQQEDSAVYLCASSLKSGGPYEQYFGPGTRLTVT.

The chain combines TRBV25-1 with TRBJ2-5, with D perhaps matching TRBD2 (7 bases). The ends were cut back, 4 bases at V and 9 bases at J, with 18 bases in the middle. Germline values: CDR1 MGHDK, CDR2 SYGVNS. The CDR3 covers 14 residues. The CDR3, as DNA: TGTGCCAGCAGTGCGTGGGCGGGGGCGAAGGCCCAGTACTTC. The encoded protein is CASSAWAGAKAQYF.

The genes are TRBV4-1 and TRBJ2-5; possibly TRBD2 for D (6 bases). Trimming cost V 3 bases and J 3 bases, with 14 bases left between them. Germline V gene data show CDR1 as MGHRA and CDR2 as YSYEKL. This CDR3 comprises 15 residues. In DNA, the CDR3 is TGCGCCAGCAGCCACCCCCTCCGGGGGAAAGAGACCCAGTACTTC. Residues: CASSHPLRGKETQYF.

CDR3 region: CASSFGGGLEAFF. CDR3 DNA: TGCGCCAGCAGCTTCGGGGGAGGGCTTGAAGCTTTCTTT. This chain links TRBV5-1 with TRBJ1-1, with D tentatively TRBD1 (5 bases). Germline assignment: CDR1 SGHRS and CDR2 YFSETQ. This CDR3 has 13 residues. Trimming took 2 bases from V and 7 from J, leaving 12 bases between them.

The chain joins TRBV7-2 to TRBJ2-1; unclear D gene. Germline V gene data show CDR1 as SGHTA and CDR2 as FQGNSA. The CDR3 totals 13 residues. V was trimmed by 1 base and J by 7 bases, leaving 8 bases between them. CDR3 sequence reads: CASSLGLLNEQFF. CDR3 bases: TGTGCCAGCAGCTTAGGACTCCTAAATGAGCAGTTCTTC.

The chain employs TRBV6-1 and TRBJ1-1; D not resolved. The CDR3 has 16 residues. CDR1 and CDR2 from the germline V gene are MNHNS and SASEGT. Trimming removed 0 bases from V and 6 bases from J, with 17 bases in between. DNA for the CDR3: TGTGCCAGCAGTGAAGCCCCCAAGGGATTAGGTCCTGAAGCTTTCTTT. Its translation is CASSEAPKGLGPEAFF.

This chain connects TRBV3-1 (or the pseudogene TRBV3-2) to TRBJ1-1; tentative D call: TRBD1 (5 bases). This CDR3 region has 15 residues. Trimming pared 4 bases from V and 5 bases from J, leaving 17 bases between. The germline CDR1 and CDR2 sequences are LGHDT and YNNKEL (reference sequence). CDR3 nucleotides: TGTGCCAGCAGCCCAAGCGGGGGGGGATGGACTGAAGCTTTCTTT. Amino acid sequence: CASSPSGGGWTEAFF.

The chain employs TRBV7-2 and TRBJ2-7; D might be TRBD1 (6 bases). V was clipped by 0 bases and J by 7 bases, with 13 bases between them. CDR1 and CDR2 from the germline V gene are SGHTA and FQGNSA. CDR3 length equals 14 residues. The DNA for the CDR3 is TGTGCCAGCAGCTTAGCGGCGGGCCAGGGGGAGCAGTACTTC. This encodes CASSLAAGQGEQYF.

V is TRBV15 and J is TRBJ1-1, with 10 bases fitting TRBD1. From germline, CDR1 is LNHNV and CDR2 YYDKDF (reference sequence). V lost 0 bases and J lost 4; bases outside the gene matches: 2. The CDR3 has 15 residues. CDR3 DNA sequence: TGTGCCACCAGCAGAGATCGGACAGGGGGCACTGAAGCTTTCTTT. As protein: CATSRDRTGGTEAFF.

The chain links TRBV11-3 to TRBJ2-2, with D maybe TRBD1 (5 bases). Trimming removed 8 bases at V and 0 bases at J, with 7 bases between. The CDR3 has 13 residues. In germline, CDR1 is SGHNT, CDR2 YENEEA. The CDR3 region is CASGAPNTGELFF. CDR3 in DNA: TGTGCCAGCGGGGCCCCGAACACCGGGGAGCTGTTTTTT.

The rearrangement joins TRBV28 to TRBJ2-7; perhaps TRBD2 as D (6 bases). Germline V gives CDR1 MDHEN, CDR2 SYDVKM. The CDR3 is made up of 16 amino acids. Trimming stripped 7 bases from V and 7 bases from J, with 26 bases between. The CDR3 loop reads CASTPSLTRVIWEQYF. The CDR3 DNA sequence: TGTGCCAGCACACCCTCCCTGACTAGAGTTATCTGGGAGCAGTACTTC.

CDR3 amino acids: CASSYRGVGTDTQYF. In DNA form, the CDR3 reads TGTGCCAGCAGCTACAGGGGGGTGGGCACAGATACGCAGTATTTT. The chain links TRBV5-5 to TRBJ2-3, with 8 bases lining up with TRBD1. V lost 3 bases to trimming and J lost 1 base; unmatched junction nucleotides: 4. Germline CDR1 SGHKS, CDR2 YYEKEE (reference sequence). The CDR3 is made up of 15 amino acids.

The V gene is TRBV11-2, the J gene TRBJ2-3; D remains ambiguous. The CDR3 totals 15 residues. With 1 base removed from V and 1 base from J, the gap between germline ends came to 9 bases. The germline CDR1 and CDR2 sequences are SGHAT and FQNNGV. CDR3 protein: CASSLAGIGTDTQYF. The CDR3 nucleotides are TGTGCCAGCAGCTTAGCCGGAATAGGCACAGATACGCAGTATTTT.

The rearrangement joins TRBV11-2 to TRBJ1-6; D gene ambiguous. This CDR3 is built from 14 residues. The germline gives CDR1 SGHAT, CDR2 FQNNGV. V was cut by 3 bases and J by 10 bases, with 13 bases left in between. CDR3 DNA sequence: TGTGCCAGCAGCTTGTTTACGACGGGGTCACCCCTCCACTTT. Encoded protein: CASSLFTTGSPLHF. Drawing the rest from reference TRBV11-2 and TRBJ1-6, the complete variable domain is EAGVAQSPRYKIIEKRQSVAFWCNPISGHATLYWYQQILGQGPKLLIQFQNNGVVDDSQLPKDRFSAERLKGVDSTLKIQPAKLEDSAVYLCASSLFTTGSPLHFGNGTRLTVT.

The V and J genes are TRBV7-6 and TRBJ2-3; the D is unclear. The germline V gene has CDR1 SGHVS and CDR2 FNYEAQ. V lost 0 bases to trimming and J lost 1 base, with 5 bases between them. The CDR3 is 14 amino acids. CDR3 in DNA: TGTGCCAGCAGCTTAGCGGGTGGCACAGATACGCAGTATTTT. This gives the protein CASSLAGGTDTQYF.

The chain employs TRBV27 and TRBJ1-5; TRBD1 matches at 7 bases. The V segment lost 2 bases and the J segment 2 bases; nucleotides outside the gene matches: 6. CDR3 length equals 16 residues. Per germline, CDR1 MNHEY and CDR2 SMNVEV (reference sequence). CDR3 nucleotides: TGTGCCAGCAGTTTAGAGCCCAGGGGGGGCAATCAGCCCCAGCATTTT. Residues: CASSLEPRGGNQPQHF.

This chain connects TRBV7-3 to TRBJ1-2; 8 bases map to TRBD1. The CDR3 length is 13 residues. Losses at the gene ends were 2 bases for V and 6 bases for J; bases not matched to a gene: 2. Germline assignment: CDR1 SGHTA and CDR2 FQGTGA. The CDR3 DNA sequence: TGTGCCAGCAGCTTACGGACAGGGAATGGCTACACCTTC. Amino acid sequence: CASSLRTGNGYTF.

The chain recombines TRBV27 with TRBJ2-7; D remains unclear. The CDR3 runs to 13 residues. Germline V gene lookup returns CDR1 MNHEY and CDR2 SMNVEV (reference sequence). The V end lost 4 bases, the J end lost 2 bases, and 9 bases lay between the germline ends. The CDR3 DNA follows: TGTGCCAGCAGTTCCGACCAAACCTACGAGCAGTACTTC. It yields the protein CASSSDQTYEQYF.

This chain links TRBV11-2 with TRBJ2-4; 11 bases match TRBD2. Per germline, CDR1 SGHAT and CDR2 FQNNGV. This CDR3 region has 15 residues. After removal of 5 bases from V and 8 bases from J, the junction contained 8 bases not matched to a gene. The CDR3, as DNA: TGTGCCAGCAGCCCCACTAGCGGGAGATATGACATTCAGTACTTC. Protein product: CASSPTSGRYDIQYF.

This clone was seen more than once but under ten times. The chain combines TRBV9 with TRBJ1-2, with D unresolved. CDR3 size: 13 residues. Trimming stripped 0 bases from V and 8 bases from J, with 11 bases between. Germline V gene lookup returns CDR1 SGDLS and CDR2 YYNGEE. CDR3 coding DNA: TGTGCCAGCAGCGTAGATATAGGGAACGGCTACACCTTC. Its translation is CASSVDIGNGYTF. Together with reference TRBV9 and TRBJ1-2, the CDR3 gives the full variable domain: DSGVTQTPKHLITATGQRVTLRCSPRSGDLSVYWYQQSLDQGLQFLIQYYNGEERAKGNILERFSAQQFPDLHSELNLSSLELGDSALYFCASSVDIGNGYTFGSGTRLTVV.

The chain joins TRBV3-1 (or the pseudogene TRBV3-2) to TRBJ2-7; 7 bases line up with TRBD2. The trim removed 5 bases at V and 2 bases at J, leaving 9 bases unmatched. Germline V gene sequence: CDR1 LGHDT, CDR2 YNNKEL (reference sequence). The CDR3 spans 15 residues. CDR3 amino acids: CASSVRDYQTYEQYF. The CDR3 DNA sequence: TGTGCCAGCAGCGTCCGGGACTACCAAACCTACGAGCAGTACTTC.

The sample holds one count of this clone. In nucleotides, the CDR3 is TGTGCCAGCCACAGGTGGATCGGGTCTGGCTACACCTTC. Its protein product is CASHRWIGSGYTF. The rearrangement joins TRBV6-5 to TRBJ1-2; D may be TRBD1 (5 bases). Germline CDR1 is MNHEY and CDR2 is SVGAGI. CDR3 size: 13 residues. Trimming removed 8 bases from V and 7 bases from J, with 17 bases in between.

This chain uses TRBV5-1 with TRBJ1-4; D perhaps matches TRBD1 (6 bases). Germline V gene data show CDR1 as SGHRS and CDR2 as YFSETQ. Between the trimmed V and J ends, which lost 1 base and 8 bases, there was a span of 15 bases. This CDR3 contains 15 residues. The CDR3 loop is CASSLRGAAGEKLFF. DNA of the CDR3: TGCGCCAGCAGCTTGCGGGGGGCCGCCGGGGAAAAACTGTTTTTT. The full variable domain, in which reference TRBV5-1 and TRBJ1-4 provide the parts outside the CDR3, is KAGVTQTPRYLIKTRGQQVTLSCSPISGHRSVSWYQQTPGQGLQFLFEYFSETQRNKGNFPGRFSGRQFSNSRSEMNVSTLELGDSALYLCASSLRGAAGEKLFFGSGTQLSVL.

The V and J genes are TRBV7-2 and TRBJ2-2, with D uncertain. The germline CDR1 and CDR2 sequences are SGHTA and FQGNSA. V was shortened by 0 bases and J by 1 base, with 6 bases between the two germline ends. The CDR3 spans 15 residues. CDR3 DNA sequence: TGTGCCAGCAGCTTAGCGGCTAAGAACACCGGGGAGCTGTTTTTT. Translating it yields CASSLAAKNTGELFF. The complete variable domain, with remaining parts taken from reference TRBV7-2 and TRBJ2-2, reads GAGVSQSPSNKVTEKGKDVELRCDPISGHTALYWYRQSLGQGLEFLIYFQGNSAPDKSGLPSDRFSAERTGGSVSTLTIQRTQQEDSAVYLCASSLAAKNTGELFFGEGSRLTVL.

The rearrangement uses TRBV29-1 and TRBJ2-1; D tentatively fits TRBD1 or TRBD2 (5 bases each). The V gene's germline CDR1 is SQVTM and CDR2 ANQGSEA. The CDR3 totals 11 residues. Trimming removed 6 bases at V and 7 bases at J, with 10 bases between. CDR3 sequence reads: CSVQEGNEQFF. CDR3 nucleotides: TGCAGCGTCCAAGAGGGGAATGAGCAGTTCTTC.

The genes are TRBV18 and TRBJ1-1; D not resolved. Trimming cost V 3 bases and J 1 base, with 9 bases left between them. The CDR3 sequence is 14 residues long. The germline gives CDR1 KGHSH, CDR2 LQKENI. The CDR3 DNA reads TGTGCCAGCTCACCCGTACGATCGAACACTGAAGCTTTCTTT. Encoded protein: CASSPVRSNTEAFF.